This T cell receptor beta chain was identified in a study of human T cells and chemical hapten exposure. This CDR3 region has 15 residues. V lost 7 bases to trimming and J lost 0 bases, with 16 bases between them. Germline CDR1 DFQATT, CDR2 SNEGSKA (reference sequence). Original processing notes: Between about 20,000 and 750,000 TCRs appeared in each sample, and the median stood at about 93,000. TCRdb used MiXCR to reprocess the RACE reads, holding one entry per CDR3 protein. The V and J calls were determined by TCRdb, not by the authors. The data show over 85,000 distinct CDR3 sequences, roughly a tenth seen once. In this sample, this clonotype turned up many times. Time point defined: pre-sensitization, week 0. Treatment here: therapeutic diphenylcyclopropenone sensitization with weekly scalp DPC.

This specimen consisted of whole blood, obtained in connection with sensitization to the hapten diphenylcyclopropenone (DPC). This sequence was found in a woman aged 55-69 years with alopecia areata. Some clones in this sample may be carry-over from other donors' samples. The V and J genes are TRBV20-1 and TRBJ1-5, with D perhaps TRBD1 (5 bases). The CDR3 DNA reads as TGCAGTGTCCGGGGGAGAAGCTTTAGCAATCAGCCCCAGCATTTT. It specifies CSVRGRSFSNQPQHF.